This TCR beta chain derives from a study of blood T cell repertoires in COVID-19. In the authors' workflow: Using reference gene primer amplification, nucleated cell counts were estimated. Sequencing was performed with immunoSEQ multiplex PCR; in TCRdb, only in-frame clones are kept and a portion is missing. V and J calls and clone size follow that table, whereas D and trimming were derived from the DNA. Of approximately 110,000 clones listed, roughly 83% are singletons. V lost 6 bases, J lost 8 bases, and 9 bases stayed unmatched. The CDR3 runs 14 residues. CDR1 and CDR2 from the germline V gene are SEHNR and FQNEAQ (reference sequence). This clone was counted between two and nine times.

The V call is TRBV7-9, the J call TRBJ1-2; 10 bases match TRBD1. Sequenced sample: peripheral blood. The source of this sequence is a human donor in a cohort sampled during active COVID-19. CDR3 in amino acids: CASSHEGQGNGYTF. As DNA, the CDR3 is TGTGCCAGCAGTCACGAGGGACAGGGGAACGGCTACACCTTC.